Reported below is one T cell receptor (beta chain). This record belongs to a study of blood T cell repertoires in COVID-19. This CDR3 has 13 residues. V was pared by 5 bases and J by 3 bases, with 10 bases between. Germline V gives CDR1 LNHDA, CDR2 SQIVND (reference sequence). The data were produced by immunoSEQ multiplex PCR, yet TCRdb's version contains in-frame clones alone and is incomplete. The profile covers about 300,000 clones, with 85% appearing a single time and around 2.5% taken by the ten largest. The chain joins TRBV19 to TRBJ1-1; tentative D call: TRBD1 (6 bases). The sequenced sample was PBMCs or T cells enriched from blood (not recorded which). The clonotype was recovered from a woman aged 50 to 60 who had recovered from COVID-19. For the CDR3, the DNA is TGTGCCAGTAGTGCCACAGGGTACACTGAAGCTTTCTTT. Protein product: CASSATGYTEAFF. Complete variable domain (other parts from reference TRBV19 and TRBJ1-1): DGGITQSPKYLFRKEGQNVTLSCEQNLNHDAMYWYRQDPGQGLRLIYYSQIVNDFQKGDIAEGYSVSREKKESFPLTVTSAQKNPTAFYLCASSATGYTEAFFGQGTRLTVV.